This TCR beta chain was sequenced for a study of CD8 T cells in ankylosing spondylitis. This clonotype was picked up many times. TCRdb redid the calling of the 5' RACE reads with MiXCR, one entry per CDR3 protein. There are about 130,000 distinct CDR3 sequences in the sample; around 7% occur only once, and about 12% lies in the top ten. The sequenced sample consisted of blood, either unsorted or a sorted T cell fraction (not recorded which). This clonotype originated in a male donor with ankylosing spondylitis or in good health (not recorded which).

Here the CDR3 reads CASSLARPRGNTGELFF. The CDR3 DNA reads as TGTGCCAGCAGTTTAGCGCGCCCCAGGGGGAACACCGGGGAGCTGTTTTTT. V and J are TRBV12-3 or TRBV12-4 and TRBJ2-2; perhaps TRBD1 as D (6 bases). There are 17 residues in the CDR3. The ends were cut back, 0 bases at V and 1 base at J, with 12 bases in the middle.